The rows below give T cell receptor beta chains drawn from one sample of a study of early T cells in non-severe SARS-CoV-2 infection. TCRdb analysed the 5' RACE reads with MiXCR anew, one entry per CDR3 protein. The data contain tens of thousands of distinct CDR3 sequences, approximately 11% of them singletons. This specimen consisted of whole blood, obtained at baseline. These receptors were obtained from an adult who was a healthcare worker with PCR-confirmed SARS-CoV-2 infection or an uninfected control (not recorded which). CDR3s include the opening cysteine and the closing phenylalanine or tryptophan. Each record gives: V gene, clone size, J gene, D gene, CDR3 protein, CDR3 DNA. A D gene is named only where the DNA matches it firmly. Not every row has a clone size; where given, it reads once, few, many or a size class.

v_gene: TRBV9
abundance: .
j_gene: TRBJ2-7
d_gene: TRBD1
CDR3aa: CASSPQGADYEQYF
CDR3nt: TGTGCCAGCAGCCCCCAGGGGGCAGATTACGAGCAGTACTTC

v_gene: TRBV3-1
abundance: .
j_gene: TRBJ2-4
d_gene: .
CDR3aa: CASSQPGSSGVGIQYF
CDR3nt: TGTGCCAGCAGCCAACCGGGGTCGTCGGGAGTCGGCATTCAGTACTTC

v_gene: TRBV20-1
abundance: .
j_gene: TRBJ2-7
d_gene: .
CDR3aa: CSARLGTEPYEQYF
CDR3nt: TGCAGTGCTAGATTGGGGACTGAACCCTACGAGCAGTACTTC

v_gene: TRBV14
abundance: few
j_gene: TRBJ2-3
d_gene: TRBD1
CDR3aa: CASSHLDRVKGGDTQYF
CDR3nt: TGTGCCAGCAGCCACCTAGACAGGGTGAAGGGTGGAGATACGCAGTATTTT

v_gene: TRBV2
abundance: few
j_gene: TRBJ2-3
d_gene: TRBD2
CDR3aa: CASRTGTSKGGTQYF
CDR3nt: TGTGCCAGTAGAACCGGGACTAGTAAAGGGGGTACGCAGTATTTT

v_gene: TRBV4-2
abundance: many
j_gene: TRBJ1-4
d_gene: .
CDR3aa: CASSHLGEKLFF
CDR3nt: TGTGCCAGCAGCCACCTAGGGGAAAAACTGTTTTTT

v_gene: TRBV10-3
abundance: .
j_gene: TRBJ2-2
d_gene: .
CDR3aa: CAIGPATGELFF
CDR3nt: TGTGCCATCGGGCCGGCCACCGGGGAGCTGTTTTTT

v_gene: TRBV28
abundance: many
j_gene: TRBJ1-5
d_gene: .
CDR3aa: CASSLGRLYQPQHF
CDR3nt: TGTGCCAGCAGTTTGGGGCGACTCTATCAGCCCCAGCATTTT

v_gene: TRBV7-3
abundance: .
j_gene: TRBJ2-6
d_gene: .
CDR3aa: CASSLSLGDGANVLTF
CDR3nt: TGTGCCAGCAGCTTGAGCTTAGGGGATGGGGCCAACGTCCTGACTTTC

v_gene: TRBV10-1
abundance: few
j_gene: TRBJ1-1
d_gene: .
CDR3aa: CASRTGKNTEAFF
CDR3nt: TGCGCCAGCAGAACCGGGAAGAACACTGAAGCTTTCTTT

v_gene: TRBV7-2
abundance: few
j_gene: TRBJ1-1
d_gene: .
CDR3aa: CASSLGGFGTEAFF
CDR3nt: TGTGCCAGCAGCTTAGGCGGTTTTGGCACTGAAGCTTTCTTT

v_gene: TRBV10-3
abundance: .
j_gene: TRBJ1-2
d_gene: .
CDR3aa: CAISPSGDLAGYTF
CDR3nt: TGTGCCATCAGTCCATCTGGTGACCTAGCGGGCTACACCTTC

v_gene: TRBV19
abundance: few
j_gene: TRBJ1-4
d_gene: .
CDR3aa: CASTLGSLNEKLFF
CDR3nt: TGTGCCAGTACCTTGGGCAGCCTTAATGAAAAACTGTTTTTT

v_gene: TRBV20-1
abundance: .
j_gene: TRBJ2-1
d_gene: .
CDR3aa: CSGLDMRGTHNEQFF
CDR3nt: TGCAGTGGACTAGATATGAGGGGCACCCACAATGAGCAGTTCTTC

v_gene: TRBV7-3
abundance: .
j_gene: TRBJ2-2
d_gene: .
CDR3aa: CASSLDSRSGELFF
CDR3nt: TGTGCCAGCAGCCTGGACAGTCGGTCCGGGGAGCTGTTTTTT

v_gene: TRBV5-5
abundance: few
j_gene: TRBJ2-3
d_gene: .
CDR3aa: CASSSRTEESSTDTQYF
CDR3nt: TGTGCCAGCAGCTCTAGGACAGAAGAATCTAGCACAGATACGCAGTATTTT

v_gene: TRBV20-1
abundance: few
j_gene: TRBJ2-1
d_gene: .
CDR3aa: CSARSDSDYNEQFF
CDR3nt: TGCAGTGCTAGGAGCGACAGCGATTACAATGAGCAGTTCTTC

v_gene: TRBV30
abundance: many
j_gene: TRBJ2-5
d_gene: .
CDR3aa: CAWSVRKRETQYF
CDR3nt: TGTGCCTGGAGTGTACGAAAGAGGGAGACCCAGTACTTC

v_gene: TRBV11-2
abundance: many
j_gene: TRBJ2-4
d_gene: .
CDR3aa: CASSFSTKNIQYF
CDR3nt: TGTGCCAGCAGCTTCTCAACCAAAAACATTCAGTACTTC

v_gene: TRBV14
abundance: .
j_gene: TRBJ1-6
d_gene: .
CDR3aa: CASSHNRRSSYNSPLHF
CDR3nt: TGTGCCAGCAGCCACAACAGGAGGAGCTCCTATAATTCACCCCTCCACTTT

v_gene: TRBV6-1
abundance: .
j_gene: TRBJ2-3
d_gene: .
CDR3aa: CASSAHWSGDTQYF
CDR3nt: TGTGCCAGCAGTGCCCATTGGTCCGGGGATACGCAGTATTTT

v_gene: TRBV12-3/TRBV12-4
abundance: few
j_gene: TRBJ1-4
d_gene: .
CDR3aa: CASTLGSSHEKLFF
CDR3nt: TGTGCCAGCACATTGGGGTCCAGCCATGAAAAACTGTTTTTT

v_gene: TRBV7-9
abundance: .
j_gene: TRBJ2-6
d_gene: .
CDR3aa: CASSLAGGYSGANVLTF
CDR3nt: TGTGCCAGCAGCTTAGCAGGCGGTTACTCTGGGGCCAACGTCCTGACTTTC

v_gene: TRBV25-1
abundance: .
j_gene: TRBJ1-3
d_gene: .
CDR3aa: CASSNSGNTIYF
CDR3nt: TGTGCCAGCAGTAACTCTGGAAACACCATATATTTT

v_gene: TRBV11-2
abundance: many
j_gene: TRBJ2-1
d_gene: .
CDR3aa: CASSLDRSLAYYNEQFF
CDR3nt: TGTGCCAGCAGCTTAGATCGAAGTCTAGCATATTACAATGAGCAGTTCTTC

v_gene: TRBV7-6
abundance: many
j_gene: TRBJ2-1
d_gene: TRBD2
CDR3aa: CASSLAERGNNEQFF
CDR3nt: TGTGCCAGCAGCTTAGCTGAGCGGGGAAACAATGAGCAGTTCTTC

v_gene: TRBV7-2
abundance: .
j_gene: TRBJ2-5
d_gene: TRBD2
CDR3aa: CASSLELAGGQETQYF
CDR3nt: TGTGCCAGCAGCTTAGAACTAGCGGGGGGCCAAGAGACCCAGTACTTC

v_gene: TRBV10-2
abundance: .
j_gene: TRBJ1-5
d_gene: .
CDR3aa: CASSDSTKGSNQPQHF
CDR3nt: TGCGCCAGCAGTGATTCGACCAAAGGGAGCAATCAGCCCCAGCATTTT

v_gene: TRBV3-1
abundance: .
j_gene: TRBJ2-1
d_gene: .
CDR3aa: CASSQAQGLEQFF
CDR3nt: TGTGCCAGCAGCCAAGCCCAGGGGTTAGAGCAGTTCTTC

v_gene: TRBV6-1
abundance: .
j_gene: TRBJ2-5
d_gene: .
CDR3aa: CASSEAEQETQYF
CDR3nt: TGTGCCAGCAGTGAAGCTGAACAAGAGACCCAGTACTTC

v_gene: TRBV2
abundance: few
j_gene: TRBJ2-3
d_gene: TRBD2
CDR3aa: CASSDGFGGGAVDTQYF
CDR3nt: TGTGCCAGCAGTGACGGTTTTGGCGGGGGGGCCGTAGATACGCAGTATTTT

v_gene: TRBV30
abundance: few
j_gene: TRBJ2-3
d_gene: .
CDR3aa: CAWSSSGADTQYF
CDR3nt: TGTGCCTGGAGTAGTTCGGGGGCAGATACGCAGTATTTT

v_gene: TRBV2
abundance: many
j_gene: TRBJ1-5
d_gene: .
CDR3aa: CASSEGTTLFQPQHF
CDR3nt: TGTGCCAGCAGTGAAGGGACGACGTTGTTTCAGCCCCAGCATTTT

v_gene: TRBV11-2
abundance: few
j_gene: TRBJ1-1
d_gene: TRBD1
CDR3aa: CASTGTGTGLSLTEAFF
CDR3nt: TGTGCCAGCACTGGGACCGGGACAGGACTTTCCCTGACTGAAGCTTTCTTT

v_gene: TRBV6-1
abundance: .
j_gene: TRBJ1-3
d_gene: .
CDR3aa: CASSSAGVGNTIYF
CDR3nt: TGTGCCAGCAGCTCCGCGGGGGTTGGAAACACCATATATTTT

v_gene: TRBV7-2
abundance: few
j_gene: TRBJ2-4
d_gene: TRBD2
CDR3aa: CASSLEGGDIQYF
CDR3nt: TGTGCCAGCAGTCTCGAGGGAGGGGACATTCAGTACTTC

v_gene: TRBV29-1
abundance: .
j_gene: TRBJ1-1
d_gene: .
CDR3aa: CSVEEGGGTEAFF
CDR3nt: TGCAGCGTTGAAGAAGGAGGGGGCACTGAAGCTTTCTTT

v_gene: TRBV7-8
abundance: .
j_gene: TRBJ1-1
d_gene: .
CDR3aa: CASGRRLEGTEAFF
CDR3nt: TGTGCCAGCGGGCGACGACTAGAGGGTACTGAAGCTTTCTTT

v_gene: TRBV28
abundance: .
j_gene: TRBJ1-1
d_gene: .
CDR3aa: CASTRNTEAFF
CDR3nt: TGTGCCAGCACACGGAACACTGAAGCTTTCTTT

v_gene: TRBV28
abundance: few
j_gene: TRBJ1-5
d_gene: TRBD1
CDR3aa: CASSLSGQGSWKPQHF
CDR3nt: TGTGCCAGCAGTTTATCGGGACAGGGATCCTGGAAGCCCCAGCATTTT

v_gene: TRBV7-2
abundance: .
j_gene: TRBJ2-7
d_gene: .
CDR3aa: CASSEGDYEQYF
CDR3nt: TGTGCCAGCAGTGAGGGGGACTACGAGCAGTACTTC

v_gene: TRBV29-1
abundance: .
j_gene: TRBJ2-7
d_gene: .
CDR3aa: CSAFSTGIYEQYF
CDR3nt: TGCAGCGCATTTTCGACAGGAATATACGAGCAGTACTTC

v_gene: TRBV27
abundance: .
j_gene: TRBJ2-7
d_gene: .
CDR3aa: CASSSAGRSYEQYF
CDR3nt: TGTGCCAGCAGTTCGGCAGGGCGATCGTACGAGCAGTACTTC

v_gene: TRBV10-3
abundance: .
j_gene: TRBJ2-2
d_gene: .
CDR3aa: CAIMPALRTGELFF
CDR3nt: TGTGCCATCATGCCCGCCCTAAGAACCGGGGAGCTGTTTTTT

v_gene: TRBV6-2/TRBV6-3
abundance: many
j_gene: TRBJ2-3
d_gene: TRBD2
CDR3aa: CASGLAGNSDTQYF
CDR3nt: TGTGCCAGCGGACTAGCGGGGAACTCAGATACGCAGTATTTT

v_gene: TRBV14
abundance: many
j_gene: TRBJ2-7
d_gene: .
CDR3aa: CASSHGAFADEQYF
CDR3nt: TGTGCCAGCAGCCATGGGGCATTCGCGGACGAGCAGTACTTC

v_gene: TRBV14
abundance: .
j_gene: TRBJ2-7
d_gene: TRBD1
CDR3aa: CASRGTGVYEQYF
CDR3nt: TGTGCCAGCAGAGGGACAGGGGTGTACGAGCAGTACTTC

v_gene: TRBV29-1
abundance: .
j_gene: TRBJ2-3
d_gene: .
CDR3aa: CSVAWSQGTADTQYF
CDR3nt: TGCAGCGTAGCCTGGAGTCAGGGTACTGCGGATACGCAGTATTTT

v_gene: TRBV4-1
abundance: few
j_gene: TRBJ1-1
d_gene: .
CDR3aa: CASSQDRDPNTEAFF
CDR3nt: TGCGCCAGCAGCCAGGACAGAGACCCAAACACTGAAGCTTTCTTT

v_gene: TRBV5-5
abundance: few
j_gene: TRBJ1-5
d_gene: TRBD1
CDR3aa: CASSSAGQGSNQPQHF
CDR3nt: TGTGCCAGCAGCTCCGCTGGACAGGGGAGCAATCAGCCCCAGCATTTT

v_gene: TRBV6-6
abundance: few
j_gene: TRBJ2-2
d_gene: .
CDR3aa: CASSYSGVTGELFF
CDR3nt: TGTGCCAGCAGTTACTCGGGTGTCACCGGGGAGCTGTTTTTT

v_gene: TRBV18
abundance: .
j_gene: TRBJ1-5
d_gene: .
CDR3aa: CASSSNRANQPQHF
CDR3nt: TGTGCCAGCTCATCGAACCGCGCCAATCAGCCCCAGCATTTT